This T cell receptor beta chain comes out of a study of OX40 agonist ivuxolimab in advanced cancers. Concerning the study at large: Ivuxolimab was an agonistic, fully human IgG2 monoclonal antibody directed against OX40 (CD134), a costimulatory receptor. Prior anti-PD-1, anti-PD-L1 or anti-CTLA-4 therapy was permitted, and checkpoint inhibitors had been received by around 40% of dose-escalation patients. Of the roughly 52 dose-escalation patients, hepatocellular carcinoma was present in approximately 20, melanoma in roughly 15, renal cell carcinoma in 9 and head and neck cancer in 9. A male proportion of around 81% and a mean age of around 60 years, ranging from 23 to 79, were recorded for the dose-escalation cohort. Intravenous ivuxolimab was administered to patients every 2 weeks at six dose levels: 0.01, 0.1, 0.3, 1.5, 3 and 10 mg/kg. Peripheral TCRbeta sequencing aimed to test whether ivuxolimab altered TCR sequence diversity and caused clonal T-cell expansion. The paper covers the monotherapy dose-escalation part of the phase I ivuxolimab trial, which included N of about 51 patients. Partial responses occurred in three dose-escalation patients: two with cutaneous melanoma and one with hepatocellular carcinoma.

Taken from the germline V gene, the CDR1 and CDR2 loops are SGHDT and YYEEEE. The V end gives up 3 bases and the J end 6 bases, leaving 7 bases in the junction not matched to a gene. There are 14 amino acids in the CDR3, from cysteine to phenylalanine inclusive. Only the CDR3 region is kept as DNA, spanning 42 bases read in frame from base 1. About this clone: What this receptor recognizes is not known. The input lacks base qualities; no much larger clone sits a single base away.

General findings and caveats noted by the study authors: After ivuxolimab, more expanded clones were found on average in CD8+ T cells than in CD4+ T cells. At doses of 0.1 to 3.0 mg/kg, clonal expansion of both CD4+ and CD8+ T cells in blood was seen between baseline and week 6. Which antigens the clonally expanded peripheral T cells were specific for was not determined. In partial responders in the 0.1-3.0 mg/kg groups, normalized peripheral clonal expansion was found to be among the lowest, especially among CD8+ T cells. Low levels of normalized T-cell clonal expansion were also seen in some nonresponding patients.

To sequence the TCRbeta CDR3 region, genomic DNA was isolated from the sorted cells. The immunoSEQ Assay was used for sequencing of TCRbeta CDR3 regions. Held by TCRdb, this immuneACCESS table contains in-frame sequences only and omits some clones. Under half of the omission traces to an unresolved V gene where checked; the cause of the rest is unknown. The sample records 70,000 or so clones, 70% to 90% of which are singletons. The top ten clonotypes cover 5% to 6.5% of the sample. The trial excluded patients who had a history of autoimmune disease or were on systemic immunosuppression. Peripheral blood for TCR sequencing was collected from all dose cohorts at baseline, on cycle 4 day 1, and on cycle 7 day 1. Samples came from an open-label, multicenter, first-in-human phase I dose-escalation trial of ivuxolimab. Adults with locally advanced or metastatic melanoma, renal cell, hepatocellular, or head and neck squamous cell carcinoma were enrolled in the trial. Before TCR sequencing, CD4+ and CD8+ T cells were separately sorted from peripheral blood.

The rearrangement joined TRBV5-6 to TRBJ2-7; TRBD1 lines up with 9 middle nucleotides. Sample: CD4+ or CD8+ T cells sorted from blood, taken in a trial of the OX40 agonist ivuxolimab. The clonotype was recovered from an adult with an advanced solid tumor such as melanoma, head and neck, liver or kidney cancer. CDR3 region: CASSSNRGLGEQYF. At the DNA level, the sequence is TGTGCCAGCAGCTCGAACAGGGGGCTTGGCGAGCAGTACTTC. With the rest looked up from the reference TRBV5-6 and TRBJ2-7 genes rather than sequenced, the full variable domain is DAGVTQSPTHLIKTRGQQVTLRCSPKSGHDTVSWYQQALGQGPQFIFQYYEEEERQRGNFPDRFSGHQFPNYSSELNVNALLLGDSALYLCASSSNRGLGEQYFGPGTRLTVT.